This passage covers 21 T cell receptor beta chains from one sample sequenced in a study of OX40 agonist ivuxolimab in advanced cancers. Assay used: immunoSEQ multiplex PCR; TCRdb lists only in-frame clones, some missing. Of about 100,000 clones detected, over 75% appear once; the ten largest clones hold about 0.17%. The sample consisted of CD4+ or CD8+ T cells sorted from blood, taken in a trial of the OX40 agonist ivuxolimab. The source of these receptors is an adult with an advanced solid tumor such as melanoma, head and neck, liver or kidney cancer.

V and J are TRBV5-1 and TRBJ1-4, with TRBD1 identical over 7 bases. Trimming cost V 0 bases and J 5 bases; bases outside gene matches: 4. CDR3 size: 15 residues. Germline V gene lookup returns CDR1 SGHRS and CDR2 YFSETQ. CDR3 loop: CASSLVGTVNEKLFF. The CDR3 DNA sequence: TGCGCCAGCAGCTTGGTCGGGACAGTCAATGAAAAACTGTTTTTT.

The chain couples TRBV5-4 to TRBJ1-1; D is possibly TRBD1 (6 bases). The CDR3 runs 16 residues. Germline-derived CDR1 and CDR2 are SGHNT and YYREEE (reference sequence). The germline V and J ends were trimmed by 2 bases and 1 base, with 15 bases remaining between them. CDR3 nucleotides: TGTGCCAGCAGCTTAGACGCCGGGACATCGAACACTGAAGCTTTCTTT. It translates to CASSLDAGTSNTEAFF. The full variable domain, its missing parts supplied by reference TRBV5-4 and TRBJ1-1, is ETGVTQSPTHLIKTRGQQVTLRCSSQSGHNTVSWYQQALGQGPQFIFQYYREEENGRGNFPPRFSGLQFPNYSSELNVNALELDDSALYLCASSLDAGTSNTEAFFGQGTRLTVV.

V is TRBV6-6 and J is TRBJ2-7; 8 bases are a match to TRBD2. CDR3 length: 15 residues. The germline V gene encodes CDR1 MNHNY and CDR2 SVGAGI (reference sequence). The J segment lost 3 bases and the V segment lost 0 bases, leaving 4 bases of the junction unmatched. CDR3 amino acids: CASSYSVTSGYEQYF. CDR3 nucleotide sequence: TGTGCCAGCAGTTACTCGGTAACTAGCGGCTACGAGCAGTACTTC.

This rearrangement joins TRBV27 to TRBJ2-7, with D perhaps TRBD2 (6 bases). V dropped 6 bases and J dropped 4 bases, with 16 bases sitting between them. Germline lookup yields CDR1 MNHEY and CDR2 SMNVEV (reference sequence). This CDR3 has 14 amino acids. The CDR3 DNA follows: TGTGCCAGCAGCCGGACCGGGAGAGAGTACGAGCAGTACTTC. It yields the protein CASSRTGREYEQYF.

V is TRBV19 and J is TRBJ2-3, with D possibly TRBD1 on 5 matching bases. Germline V CDR1 and CDR2: LNHDA, SQIVND (reference sequence). The CDR3 is 13 amino acids. V shed 7 bases and J shed 4 bases, with 12 bases lying between them. In DNA, the CDR3 is TGTGCCAGTACAGGGCAGGGTGCAGATACGCAGTATTTT. Its translation: CASTGQGADTQYF.

The V call is TRBV30, the J call TRBJ2-1, with 7 bases that match TRBD1. The CDR3 is 16 residues long. Germline CDR1 is GTSNPN and CDR2 is SVGIG (reference sequence). V trimming: 2 bases; J trimming: 0 bases; junction bases outside the gene matches: 7. The CDR3 sequence is CAWSRDRLSSYNEQFF. The CDR3, as DNA: TGTGCCTGGAGTCGGGACAGACTAAGCTCCTACAATGAGCAGTTCTTC.

The chain recombines TRBV5-1 with TRBJ1-2, with D unclear. The CDR3 is 15 amino acids. V dropped 4 bases and J dropped 6 bases, with 19 bases sitting between them. Looked up from germline, CDR1 is SGHRS and CDR2 is YFSETQ. The CDR3 reads CASSRANDGRNGYTF. CDR3 coding DNA: TGCGCCAGCAGCCGCGCAAACGACGGCCGGAATGGCTACACCTTC.

The rearrangement joins TRBV2 to TRBJ1-2; 9 positions match TRBD1. Germline V CDR1 and CDR2: SNHLY, FYNNEI. V lost 5 bases, J lost 1 base, and 5 bases stayed unmatched. This CDR3 is 15 amino acids long. CDR3 bases: TGTGCCAGCAGTCTCGACAGGGGGAATAACTATGGCTACACCTTC. Protein product: CASSLDRGNNYGYTF.

The J gene is TRBJ2-3, the V gene TRBV19; D is unresolved. Trimming removed 6 bases from V and 2 bases from J, with 6 bases in between. Germline V CDR1 and CDR2: LNHDA, SQIVND (reference sequence). The CDR3 has 12 amino acids. CDR3 amino acids: CASRETTDTQYF. In DNA, the CDR3 is TGTGCCAGTAGGGAGACCACAGATACGCAGTATTTT. Combining the CDR3 with reference TRBV19 and TRBJ2-3 gives the whole variable domain DGGITQSPKYLFRKEGQNVTLSCEQNLNHDAMYWYRQDPGQGLRLIYYSQIVNDFQKGDIAEGYSVSREKKESFPLTVTSAQKNPTAFYLCASRETTDTQYFGPGTRLTVL.

This rearrangement joins TRBV6-1 to TRBJ2-1, with D perhaps TRBD1 or TRBD2 (5 bases each). From germline, CDR1 is MNHNS and CDR2 SASEGT. With 6 bases removed from V and 9 bases from J, the gap between germline ends came to 18 bases. The CDR3 totals 14 residues. The CDR3 protein is CASRGDARGGEQFF. The CDR3 nucleotides read TGTGCCAGCAGAGGGGACGCCCGCGGAGGTGAGCAGTTCTTC.

The chain carries TRBV28 and TRBJ2-2; D might be TRBD1 or TRBD2, each matching 5 bases. The germline gives CDR1 MDHEN, CDR2 SYDVKM. Trimming left V 3 bases short and J 5 bases short, with 13 bases between. The CDR3 is 15 amino acids. The CDR3 here is CASSLGPGGTGELFF. Written as DNA, the CDR3 is TGTGCCAGCAGTTTGGGGCCCGGCGGGACCGGGGAGCTGTTTTTT.

The chain carries TRBV10-2 and TRBJ2-2; 9 positions agree with TRBD1. The CDR3 spans 17 residues. Germline loops: CDR1 WSHSY, CDR2 SAAADI. V lost 2 bases, J lost 1 base, and 5 bases stayed unmatched. CDR3 bases: TGCGCCAGCAGTGAGGCGGGACAGGGAGTGAACACCGGGGAGCTGTTTTTT. This codes for CASSEAGQGVNTGELFF.

Note on this clone: Distinct nucleotide sequences in the sample also encode this CDR3. The V and J genes are TRBV30 and TRBJ2-7, with D tentatively TRBD1 (5 bases). V dropped 1 base and J dropped 0 bases, with 7 bases sitting between them. The CDR3 runs 13 residues. Germline loops: CDR1 GTSNPN, CDR2 SVGIG (reference sequence). The CDR3 spells CAWSGGSSYEQYF. The CDR3 coding sequence is TGTGCCTGGAGTGGGGGCAGCTCCTACGAGCAGTACTTC.

The rearrangement links TRBV7-9 to TRBJ2-3, with D perhaps TRBD2 (5 bases). The CDR3 is 14 residues long. V lost 2 bases, J lost 3 bases, and 9 bases lay in between. CDR1 and CDR2 from the germline V gene are SEHNR and FQNEAQ (reference sequence). The CDR3 nucleotides are TGTGCCAGCAGCTTACAGCGGAAGACAGATACGCAGTATTTT. Translation: CASSLQRKTDTQYF. The variable domain in full, completed from reference TRBV7-9 and TRBJ2-3, reads DTGVSQNPRHKITKRGQNVTFRCDPISEHNRLYWYRQTLGQGPEFLTYFQNEAQLEKSRLLSDRFSAERPKGSFSTLEIQRTEQGDSAMYLCASSLQRKTDTQYFGPGTRLTVL.

J is TRBJ2-1 and V is TRBV5-4; TRBD1 matches 10 bases. J was trimmed by 8 bases and V by 3 bases; bases with no gene match: 5. Germline V gene data show CDR1 as SGHNT and CDR2 as YYREEE (reference sequence). The CDR3 consists of 14 residues. The CDR3 region is CASSSPGQGYEQFF. CDR3 coding DNA: TGTGCCAGCAGCTCTCCGGGACAGGGGTATGAGCAGTTCTTC. The full variable domain, rest sourced from reference TRBV5-4 and TRBJ2-1, is ETGVTQSPTHLIKTRGQQVTLRCSSQSGHNTVSWYQQALGQGPQFIFQYYREEENGRGNFPPRFSGLQFPNYSSELNVNALELDDSALYLCASSSPGQGYEQFFGPGTRLTVL.

CDR3 sequence reads: CASSIGQERNSPLHF. In DNA, the CDR3 is TGTGCCAGTAGTATCGGACAGGAGAGAAATTCACCCCTCCACTTT. This chain connects TRBV19 to TRBJ1-6; 7 bases line up with TRBD1. V lost 3 bases to trimming and J lost 7 bases; unmatched junction nucleotides: 6. Germline V gene sequence: CDR1 LNHDA, CDR2 SQIVND (reference sequence). The length of the CDR3 is 15 residues.

V is TRBV27 and J is TRBJ1-6; perhaps TRBD1 as D (6 bases). V was clipped by 8 bases and J by 6 bases, with 20 bases between them. In germline, CDR1 is MNHEY, CDR2 SMNVEV (reference sequence). CDR3 size: 16 residues. The CDR3 bases are TGTGCCAGCTCCCCGGGGGGGGCTCTGATTAATTCACCCCTCCACTTT. It specifies CASSPGGALINSPLHF.

This clone was detected a few times. This sequence joins TRBV6-5 and TRBJ2-2; tentatively, D is TRBD2 (5 bases). The V end was cut by 2 bases, the J end by 5 bases, with 9 bases between. CDR3 length equals 14 residues. Looked up from germline, CDR1 is MNHEY and CDR2 is SVGAGI. CDR3 region: CASSYEGGTGELFF. The CDR3 DNA reads as TGTGCCAGCAGTTACGAGGGTGGGACCGGGGAGCTGTTTTTT.

The chain joins TRBV2 to TRBJ2-7, with TRBD1 matching over 10 bases. V shed 5 bases, J shed 6 bases, and the junction held 10 bases outside the gene matches. The CDR3 contains 15 residues. Germline V gene data show CDR1 as SNHLY and CDR2 as FYNNEI. CDR3 sequence (DNA): TGTGCCAGCAGTCGACAGGGACAGGGGCCCATCGAGCAGTACTTC. Residues: CASSRQGQGPIEQYF.

The rearrangement links TRBV6-5 to TRBJ1-1; TRBD1 matches at 7 bases. Germline lookup yields CDR1 MNHEY and CDR2 SVGAGI. V dropped 6 bases and J dropped 5; count of bases not matched to a gene: 6. The length of the CDR3 is 13 residues. CDR3 sequence (DNA): TGTGCCAGCAGGACAGGGTTGACAACTGAAGCTTTCTTT. Residues: CASRTGLTTEAFF.

The CDR3 coding sequence is TGTGCCAGTGGGAGGACTGAAGCTTTCTTT. The encoded protein is CASGRTEAFF. V usage is TRBV6-6 and J usage is TRBJ1-1; no clear D gene. V lost 9 bases, J lost 5 bases, and 7 bases lay in between. The CDR3 runs 10 residues. Germline loops: CDR1 MNHNY, CDR2 SVGAGI (reference sequence).